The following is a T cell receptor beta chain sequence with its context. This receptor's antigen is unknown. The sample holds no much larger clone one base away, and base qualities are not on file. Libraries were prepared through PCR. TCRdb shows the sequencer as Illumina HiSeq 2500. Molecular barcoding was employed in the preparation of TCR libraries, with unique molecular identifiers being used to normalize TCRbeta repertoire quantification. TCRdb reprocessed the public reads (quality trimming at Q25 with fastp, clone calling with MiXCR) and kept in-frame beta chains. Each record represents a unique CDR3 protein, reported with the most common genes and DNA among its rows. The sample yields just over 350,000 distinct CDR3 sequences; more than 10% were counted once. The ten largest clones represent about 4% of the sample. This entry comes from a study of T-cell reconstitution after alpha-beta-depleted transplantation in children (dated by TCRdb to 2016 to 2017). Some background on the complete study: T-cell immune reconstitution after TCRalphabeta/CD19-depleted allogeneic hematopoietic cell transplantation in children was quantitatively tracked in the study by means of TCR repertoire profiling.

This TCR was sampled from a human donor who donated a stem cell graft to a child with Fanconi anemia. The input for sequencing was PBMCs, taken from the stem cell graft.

The base sequence is TGTGCCAGCAGCGCTCGACAGGGAGATTGGAACATTCAGTACTTC. Its protein is CASSARQGDWNIQYF. This chain is built from TRBV7-2 and TRBJ2-4, with 7 middle bases fitting TRBD1. Relative to germline, V is missing 5 bases and J is missing 7 bases, with 11 bases of the junction outside any gene match. The germline V gene sets CDR1 to SGHTA and CDR2 to FQGNSA. Counted from cysteine to phenylalanine, this CDR3 has 15 amino acids. Here the CDR3 DNA is all that survives: 45 bases in frame from base 1.